What follows are 3 T cell receptor beta chains derived from one specimen sequenced in a study of control samples from healthy donors and cancer patients. Profiling relied on immunoSEQ multiplex PCR, and the TCRdb table lists in-frame clones only, not all of them. This table has just under 150,000 clones, 91% appearing once. The sample was blood. The receptors shown here come from a man aged 25 to 40 in good health.

The rearrangement links TRBV12-3 or TRBV12-4 to TRBJ1-5; 8 positions agree with TRBD1. V gave up 8 bases and J gave up 7 bases; unmatched junction bases: 7. The CDR3 length is 13 residues. CDR3 nucleotides: TGTGCCAGCCACACAGGGGGAGGACAGCCCCAGCATTTT. Translation: CASHTGGGQPQHF.

This clone appeared once. J is TRBJ1-1 and V is TRBV4-1, with TRBD1 identical over 7 bases. The J segment lost 5 bases and the V segment lost 2 bases, leaving 8 bases of the junction unmatched. The germline gives CDR1 MGHRA, CDR2 YSYEKL. This CDR3 has 15 residues. For the CDR3, the DNA is TGCGCCAGCAGCCAACAGACAGGGAGGAGTACTGAAGCTTTCTTT. Protein product: CASSQQTGRSTEAFF.

This chain uses TRBV7-9 with TRBJ1-2, with unresolved D. This CDR3 has 11 amino acids. Germline V gene sequence: CDR1 SEHNR, CDR2 FQNEAQ (reference sequence). Trimming took off 1 base at V and 6 bases at J, with 3 bases between the two ends. The CDR3, as DNA: TGTGCCAGCAGCTTAGAAAATGGCTACACCTTC. Residues: CASSLENGYTF. Drawing the rest from reference TRBV7-9 and TRBJ1-2, the complete variable domain is DTGVSQNPRHKITKRGQNVTFRCDPISEHNRLYWYRQTLGQGPEFLTYFQNEAQLEKSRLLSDRFSAERPKGSFSTLEIQRTEQGDSAMYLCASSLENGYTFGSGTRLTVV.